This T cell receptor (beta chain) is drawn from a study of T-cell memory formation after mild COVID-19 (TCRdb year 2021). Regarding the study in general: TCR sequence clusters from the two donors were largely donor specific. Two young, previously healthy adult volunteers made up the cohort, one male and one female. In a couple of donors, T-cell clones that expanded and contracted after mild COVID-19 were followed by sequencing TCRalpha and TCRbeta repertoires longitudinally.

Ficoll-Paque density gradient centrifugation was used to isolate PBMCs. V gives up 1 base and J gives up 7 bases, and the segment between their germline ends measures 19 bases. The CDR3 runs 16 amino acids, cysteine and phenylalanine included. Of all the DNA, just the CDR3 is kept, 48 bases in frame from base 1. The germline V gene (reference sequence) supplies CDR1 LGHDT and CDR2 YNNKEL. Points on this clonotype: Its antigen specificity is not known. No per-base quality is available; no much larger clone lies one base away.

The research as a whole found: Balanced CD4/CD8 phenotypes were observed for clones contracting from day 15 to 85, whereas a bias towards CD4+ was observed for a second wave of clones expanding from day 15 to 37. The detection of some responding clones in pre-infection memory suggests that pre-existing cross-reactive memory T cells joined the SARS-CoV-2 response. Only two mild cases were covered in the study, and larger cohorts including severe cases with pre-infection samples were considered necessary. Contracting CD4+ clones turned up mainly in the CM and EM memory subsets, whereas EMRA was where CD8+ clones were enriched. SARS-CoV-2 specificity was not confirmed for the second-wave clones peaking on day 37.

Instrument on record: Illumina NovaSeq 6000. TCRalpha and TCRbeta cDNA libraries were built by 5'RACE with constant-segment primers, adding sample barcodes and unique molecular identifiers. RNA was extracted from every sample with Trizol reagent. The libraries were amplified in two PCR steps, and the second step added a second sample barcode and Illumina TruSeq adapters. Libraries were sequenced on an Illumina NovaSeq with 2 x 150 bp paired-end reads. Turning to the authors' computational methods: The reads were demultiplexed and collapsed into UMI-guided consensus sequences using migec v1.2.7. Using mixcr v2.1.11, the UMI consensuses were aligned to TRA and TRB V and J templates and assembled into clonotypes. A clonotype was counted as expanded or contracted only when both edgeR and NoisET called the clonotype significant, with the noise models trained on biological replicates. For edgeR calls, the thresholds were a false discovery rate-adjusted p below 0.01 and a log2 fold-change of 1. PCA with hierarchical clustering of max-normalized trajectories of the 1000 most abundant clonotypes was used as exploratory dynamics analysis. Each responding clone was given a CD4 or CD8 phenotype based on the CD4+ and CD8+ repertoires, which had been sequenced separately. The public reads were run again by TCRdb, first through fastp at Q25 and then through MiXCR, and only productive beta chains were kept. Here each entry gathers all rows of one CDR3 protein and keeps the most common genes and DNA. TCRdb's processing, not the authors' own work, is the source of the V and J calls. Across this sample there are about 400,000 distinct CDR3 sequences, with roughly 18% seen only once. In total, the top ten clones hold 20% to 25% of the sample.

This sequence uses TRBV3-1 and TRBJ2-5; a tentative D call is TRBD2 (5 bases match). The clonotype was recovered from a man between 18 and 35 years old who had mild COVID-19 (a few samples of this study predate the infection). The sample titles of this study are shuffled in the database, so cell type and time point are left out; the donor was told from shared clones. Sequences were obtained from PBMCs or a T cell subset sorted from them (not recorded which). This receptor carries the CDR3 CASSQGRTPAGRTQYF. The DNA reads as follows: TGTGCCAGCAGCCAAGGCCGGACTCCTGCGGGTCGGACCCAGTACTTC.